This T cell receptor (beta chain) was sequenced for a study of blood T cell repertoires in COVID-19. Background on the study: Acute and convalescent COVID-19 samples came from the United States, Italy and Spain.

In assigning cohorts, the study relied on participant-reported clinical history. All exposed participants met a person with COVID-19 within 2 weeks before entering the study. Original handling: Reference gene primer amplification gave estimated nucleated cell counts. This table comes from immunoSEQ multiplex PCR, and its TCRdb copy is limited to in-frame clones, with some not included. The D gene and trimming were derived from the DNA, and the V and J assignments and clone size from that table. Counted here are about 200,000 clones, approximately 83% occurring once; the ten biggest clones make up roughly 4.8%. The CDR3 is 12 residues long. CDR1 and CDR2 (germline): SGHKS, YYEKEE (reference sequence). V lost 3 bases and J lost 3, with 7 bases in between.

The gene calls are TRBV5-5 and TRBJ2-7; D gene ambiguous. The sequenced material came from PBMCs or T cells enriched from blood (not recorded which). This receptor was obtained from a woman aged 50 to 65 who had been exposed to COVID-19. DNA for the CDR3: TGTGCCAGCAGCTCCCAGTTCTACGAGCAGTACTTC. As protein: CASSSQFYEQYF.